The rows below give T cell receptor beta chains drawn from one sample of a study of T-cell reconstitution after alpha-beta-depleted transplantation in children. From the PCR reads, TCRdb called clonotypes with MiXCR, one entry per CDR3 protein. The sample includes 550,000 to 800,000 distinct CDR3 sequences, under 15% of them seen just once. Here the sequenced sample was PBMCs, taken before TCRalphabeta/CD19-depleted stem cell transplant. Receptors were obtained from a girl aged 2 to 10 with congenital amegakaryocytic thrombocytopenia, due to receive a stem cell transplant. Each CDR3 is given with its conserved first and last residue. The order of the fields is D gene, clone size, V gene, J gene, CDR3 DNA, CDR3 protein. D genes are given only for firm matches. Clone size is shown for a subset of rows, as once, few, many or a class of expanded clone.

D: TRBD2; size: many; V: TRBV5-1; J: TRBJ2-1; DNA: TGCGCCAGCACCCCCCCTCTGGCTAGCGGGAGAGGGGAGCAGTTCTTC; CDR3: CASTPPLASGRGEQFF
D: NA; size: few; V: TRBV15; J: TRBJ2-7; DNA: TGTGCCACCAGCAGAGATTGGTCTAGGGACGAGCAGTACTTC; CDR3: CATSRDWSRDEQYF
D: TRBD1; size: many; V: TRBV29-1; J: TRBJ2-7; DNA: TGCAGCGTTGAGGCGGACAGGACCTACGAGCAGTACTTC; CDR3: CSVEADRTYEQYF
D: TRBD2; size: few; V: TRBV29-1; J: TRBJ2-7; DNA: TGCAGCGTCGACACTAGCGGGGGATCCTACGAGCAGTACTTC; CDR3: CSVDTSGGSYEQYF
D: NA; size: many; V: TRBV5-1; J: TRBJ2-7; DNA: TGCGCCAGCAGCCCGGGACAAAACCCCTACGAGCAGTACTTC; CDR3: CASSPGQNPYEQYF
D: NA; size: many; V: TRBV27; J: TRBJ2-3; DNA: TGTGCCAGCAAAATTCCGGGGCGCACAGATACGCAGTATTTT; CDR3: CASKIPGRTDTQYF
D: NA; size: NA; V: TRBV20-1; J: TRBJ2-2; DNA: TGCAGTGCTAGAGGGGGGTTGAAAACCGGGGAGCTGTTTTTT; CDR3: CSARGGLKTGELFF
D: NA; size: NA; V: TRBV4-1; J: TRBJ1-4; DNA: TGCGCCAGCAGCCAATCATGGCAGGGATCGGATGAAAAACTGTTTTTT; CDR3: CASSQSWQGSDEKLFF
D: NA; size: NA; V: TRBV30; J: TRBJ2-7; DNA: TGTGCCTGGAGTGTCGACGGGGTAAGAGACGAGCAGTACTTC; CDR3: CAWSVDGVRDEQYF
D: NA; size: many; V: TRBV28; J: TRBJ2-3; DNA: TGTGCCAGCAGGTCGAGGACCTCAGATACGCAGTATTTT; CDR3: CASRSRTSDTQYF
D: NA; size: NA; V: TRBV12-3/TRBV12-4; J: TRBJ2-3; DNA: TGTGCCAGCAGTTTTTGGTTTGATACGCAGTATTTT; CDR3: CASSFWFDTQYF
D: NA; size: NA; V: TRBV20-1; J: TRBJ2-3; DNA: TGCAGTGCCCCCCGCGGCTACACAACTACAGATACGCAGTATTTT; CDR3: CSAPRGYTTTDTQYF
D: NA; size: many; V: TRBV5-5; J: TRBJ2-5; DNA: TGTGCCAGCACGGTGAGACAGGCCCCTAAAGAGACCCAGTACTTC; CDR3: CASTVRQAPKETQYF
D: NA; size: NA; V: TRBV27; J: TRBJ2-3; DNA: TGTGCCAGCAGTTTGGGGCGTCTGGGGGTAGATACGCAGTATTTT; CDR3: CASSLGRLGVDTQYF
D: TRBD2; size: few; V: TRBV4-1; J: TRBJ2-7; DNA: TGCGCCAGCAGGCGGCAGACTAGCGGGGCCTACGAGCAGTACTTC; CDR3: CASRRQTSGAYEQYF
D: NA; size: many; V: TRBV5-1; J: TRBJ2-2; DNA: TGCGCCAGCAGCTTTTATGACAGGACCGGGGAGCTGTTTTTT; CDR3: CASSFYDRTGELFF
D: TRBD2; size: many; V: TRBV10-3; J: TRBJ2-3; DNA: TGTGCCATCAGTGAGTCGGCTAGCGGAGGGGATACGCAGTATTTT; CDR3: CAISESASGGDTQYF
D: NA; size: NA; V: TRBV7-6; J: TRBJ1-1; DNA: TGTGCCAGCAGCTCGCGGGCGGGGAACACTGAAGCTTTCTTT; CDR3: CASSSRAGNTEAFF
D: TRBD2; size: NA; V: TRBV12-3/TRBV12-4; J: TRBJ2-5; DNA: TGTGCCAGCAGCTGGGGGGGAAGAGAGACCCAGTACTTC; CDR3: CASSWGGRETQYF
D: NA; size: once; V: TRBV20-1; J: TRBJ2-3; DNA: TGCAGTGCTAGAGAACCGGGGACCCCAGATACGCAGTATTTT; CDR3: CSAREPGTPDTQYF
D: NA; size: few; V: TRBV7-7; J: TRBJ2-3; DNA: TGTGCCAGCAGCTTAGAGCCGTGGGGTAGCCTCTCCACAGATACGCAGTATTTT; CDR3: CASSLEPWGSLSTDTQYF
D: NA; size: many; V: TRBV20-1; J: TRBJ2-7; DNA: TGCAGTGCTTTTGCCAGGGGAAACTACGAGCAGTACTTC; CDR3: CSAFARGNYEQYF
D: NA; size: NA; V: TRBV29-1; J: TRBJ2-1; DNA: TGCAGCGTTGAAATGTTGGGCACCTACAATGAGCAGTTCTTC; CDR3: CSVEMLGTYNEQFF